The rows below give T cell receptor beta chains drawn from one sample of a study of blood T cell repertoires in COVID-19. TCRdb's table, derived via immunoSEQ multiplex PCR, lists solely in-frame clones and lacks some. The sample carries over 110,000 clones, 75% to 90% recorded once. The sample was PBMCs or T cells enriched from blood (not recorded which). These receptors all come from a man aged 45-65 years in a cohort exposed to, infected with or recovered from COVID-19 (not recorded which). The CDR3 runs from the conserved cysteine through the conserved F or W. A D gene is named only where the DNA matches it firmly. A row's size may be missing; if present it is once, few, many or a size class.

TRBV6-5	TRBJ1-2	.	.	CASSYRARGEGYTF	TGTGCCAGCAGTTACCGTGCTCGGGGAGAAGGCTACACCTTC
TRBV7-2	TRBJ2-5	.	.	CASSLIKGTATDF	TGTGCCAGCAGCTTAATCAAAGGGACTGCTACCGACTTC
TRBV29-1	TRBJ2-7	TRBD1	.	CSVSGGTSEQYF	TGCAGCGTTTCAGGGGGAACTTCCGAGCAGTACTTC
TRBV4-1	TRBJ2-7	TRBD2	.	CASSQIAGSPYEQYF	TGCGCCAGCAGCCAGATAGCGGGGAGCCCCTACGAGCAGTACTTC
TRBV4-1	TRBJ2-2	.	.	CASRQVTLNTGELFF	TGCGCCAGCAGGCAGGTGACACTGAACACCGGGGAGCTGTTTTTT
TRBV30	TRBJ1-2	TRBD1	.	CAEKLGQGFGYTF	TGTGCCGAAAAGCTGGGACAGGGATTTGGCTACACCTTC
TRBV16	TRBJ2-2	TRBD2	.	CASSQTSGGELFF	TGTGCCAGCAGCCAGACTAGCGGCGGGGAGCTGTTTTTT
TRBV5-6	TRBJ1-4	TRBD1	.	CASSPKDRGEAGEKLFF	TGTGCCAGCAGCCCTAAGGACAGGGGAGAGGCGGGTGAAAAACTGTTTTTT
TRBV18	TRBJ1-2	.	.	CASSSNGLDYGYTF	TGTGCCAGCTCCTCTAATGGTCTCGACTATGGCTACACCTTC
TRBV30	TRBJ2-1	.	.	CAWRGQGENEQFF	TGTGCCTGGAGGGGCCAGGGCGAAAATGAGCAGTTCTTC
TRBV18	TRBJ2-1	TRBD2	.	CASSPPRTSGTYNEQFF	TGTGCCAGCTCACCACCCCGGACTAGCGGAACCTACAATGAGCAGTTCTTC
TRBV19	TRBJ1-1	TRBD1	.	CASSIYTRGDTEAFF	TGTGCCAGTAGTATTTACACCAGGGGGGACACTGAAGCTTTCTTT
TRBV27	TRBJ1-6	.	few	CASRTGSSYNSPLHF	TGTGCCAGCAGAACAGGGAGCTCCTATAATTCACCCCTCCACTTT
TRBV5-1	TRBJ1-3	.	.	CASSFVGPISGNTIYF	TGCGCCAGCAGCTTTGTGGGGCCGATCTCTGGAAACACCATATATTTT
TRBV28	TRBJ2-7	TRBD1	few	CASSLTGISADEQYF	TGTGCCAGCAGCCTGACAGGGATCAGCGCGGACGAGCAGTACTTC
TRBV5-6	TRBJ1-2	.	.	CASSLGDWYGYTF	TGTGCCAGCAGCTTGGGGGACTGGTATGGCTACACCTTC
TRBV28	TRBJ2-1	TRBD2	few	CASSLAGRTGFNEQFF	TGTGCCAGCAGTTTGGCCGGGAGGACGGGGTTCAATGAGCAGTTCTTC